The clone carrying this TCR beta chain was counted many times. The data stem from a study of T cells after yellow fever vaccination. Study background: Any fraction with a low cell number was prepared using SMART-Seq v4 Ultra Low Input.

TCRdb reprocessed the 5' RACE reads via MiXCR and lists one record per CDR3 protein. The sample has around 330,000 distinct CDR3 sequences; roughly 4% are singletons. From germline, CDR1 is LGHNA and CDR2 YSLEER. This CDR3 has 14 residues. V was shortened by 0 bases and J by 3 bases, with 9 bases between the two germline ends. The sequence came from a young man who received the YFV17D yellow fever vaccine. Sequenced material: PBMCs, taken on the day of the yellow fever booster vaccination. The chain couples TRBV4-3 to TRBJ2-7, with D possibly being TRBD2 (5 bases). In DNA, the CDR3 is TGCGCCAGCAGCCAAGATATCGGGGACTACGAGCAGTACTTC. This codes for CASSQDIGDYEQYF.